This record concerns one TCR beta chain sequence. Its antigen is still unknown. The input lacks base qualities; no much larger clone sits a single base away. TCRbeta CDR3 regions were amplified from genomic DNA using the immunoSEQ Assay, a bias-controlled multiplex PCR. The authors' pipeline ran thus. The number of nucleated cells in each sample was estimated by amplification of reference gene primers within the assay. To quantify the absolute abundance of each unique TCRbeta CDR3 rearrangement, sequence reads were collapsed and filtered. For each sample, productive Simpson clonality was calculated by taking the square root of Simpson's diversity index across productive rearrangements. Drawn from immuneACCESS, this table holds only the in-frame rearrangements with V and J called that TCRdb kept. Clones are partly lost; checked studies trace under half to an unresolved V gene and leave the rest unexplained. V, J and clone size were drawn from that table, and D and trimming were deduced from the DNA. The sample contains approximately 80,000 clones, more than 75% of them found a single time. Approximately 25% of the sample is in the top ten clones.

The data belong to a study of blood T cell repertoires in COVID-19 (dated by TCRdb to the early 2020s). As for the study more broadly: Samples from collaborators originated in the United States, Italy and Spain and spanned both the acute and convalescent phases of COVID-19. The material from the prospective study consisted of cDNA or gDNA derived from T cells, B-cell-depleted T cells, or PBMCs. Subjects who had been exposed to COVID-19, were actively infected with it, or had recovered from it provided the deeply sampled blood TCRbeta repertoires that made up the dataset. The repertoires were released in a freely available public database intended as a resource for research on the immune response to SARS-CoV-2. The samples were drawn from the first 160 participants of the ongoing ImmuneRACE study and from 1,254 subjects provided by 6 global collaborators. Nearly every sample came with metadata listing a de-identified subject ID, COVID-19 status, age in years and sex. Where HLA class I and class II types were available, the types were taken from metadata supplied by the sample provider, not from assay-based typing.

Collaborating institutions collected whole blood in K2EDTA tubes following their own protocols. For TCRbeta analysis, collaborator samples were shipped as frozen whole blood, as isolated PBMCs, or as DNA extracted from either sample type. Here is what the overall study found, with its caveats: The quantity of clinical and demographic metadata differed by source and by participant and was supplied without curation.

V is pruned by 3 bases and J by 5 bases, leaving 4 bases of the junction without a gene match. The CDR3 runs 15 residues from the cysteine to the phenylalanine. Only the CDR3 portion is preserved as DNA: 45 bases, with reading frame beginning at the first base. For CDR1 and CDR2, the germline V gene lists MNHNS and SASEGT. The sequencing sample was made of peripheral blood. The V and J genes are TRBV6-1 and TRBJ2-2, and TRBD2 aligns with 9 junction nucleotides. This clonotype was obtained from a human donor in a cohort sampled during active COVID-19. CDR3 sequence: CASSDVAGDTGELFF. The DNA reads TGTGCCAGCAGTGACGTAGCGGGGGATACCGGGGAGCTGTTTTTT.